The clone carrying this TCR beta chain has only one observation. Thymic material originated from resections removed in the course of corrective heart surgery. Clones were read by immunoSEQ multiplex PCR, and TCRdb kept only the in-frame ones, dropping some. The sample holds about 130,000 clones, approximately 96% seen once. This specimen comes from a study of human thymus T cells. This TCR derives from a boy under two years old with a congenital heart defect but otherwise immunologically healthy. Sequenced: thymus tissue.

The DNA for the CDR3 is TGTGCCAGTAGTAACACAGATACGCAGTATTTT. Amino acid sequence: CASSNTDTQYF. V is TRBV19 and J is TRBJ2-3; D is uncertain. Per the germline V gene, CDR1 is LNHDA and CDR2 is SQIVND (reference sequence). The V gene lost 4 bases and the J gene lost 2 bases, with 1 base spanning the gap. CDR3 length: 11 residues.